These T cell receptor beta chains were read from a single sample in a study of blood T cells in healthy people across ages. A single record per CDR3 protein comes from TCRdb applying MiXCR to the 5' RACE reads. This table has roughly 700,000 distinct CDR3 sequences, approximately 50% appearing once. The sequenced sample was blood. These receptors were collected from a woman aged 55-69 years in good health. The CDR3 runs from the conserved cysteine through the conserved F or W. Fields, in order: J gene, V gene, CDR3 length, CDR3 protein.

J: TRBJ2-7; V: TRBV4-2; length: 17; CDR3: CASSQAPGQGAYNEQYF
J: .; V: TRBV30; length: 11; CDR3: CAWSVENEQYF
J: TRBJ1-6; V: TRBV4-3; length: 16; CDR3: CASSQDEWSENSPLHF
J: TRBJ2-7; V: TRBV28; length: 16; CDR3: CASSLYGDRGYYEQYF
J: TRBJ2-7; V: TRBV18; length: 15; CDR3: CASSQVAGVSYEQYF
J: TRBJ2-1; V: TRBV29-1; length: 14; CDR3: CSGSGLATYNEQFF
J: TRBJ2-3; V: TRBV20-1; length: 16; CDR3: CSARDWGLISTDTQYF
J: TRBJ2-7; V: TRBV20-1; length: 15; CDR3: CSARDRSGRGDEQYF
J: TRBJ2-1; V: TRBV16; length: 17; CDR3: CASSQPRGSGVYNEQFF
J: TRBJ2-1; V: TRBV6-6; length: 12; CDR3: CASSETDHEQFF
J: TRBJ2-1; V: TRBV20-1; length: 11; CDR3: CSAPRANEQFF
J: TRBJ1-2; V: TRBV7-2; length: 14; CDR3: CASSPPRRDYGYTF
J: TRBJ1-2; V: TRBV20-1; length: 15; CDR3: CSANWGPSSDYGYTF
J: TRBJ2-7; V: TRBV4-2; length: 11; CDR3: CASSGGDEQYF
J: TRBJ2-1; V: TRBV5-1; length: 16; CDR3: CASSWGLGKSYNEQFF
J: TRBJ2-1; V: TRBV7-9; length: 14; CDR3: CASSGGVGDHEQFF
J: TRBJ1-2; V: TRBV29-1; length: 15; CDR3: CSVSRGTDPNYGYTF
J: TRBJ2-6; V: TRBV28; length: 14; CDR3: CASHPGSGANVLTF
J: TRBJ1-1; V: TRBV7-3; length: 13; CDR3: CASSPEANTEAFF
J: TRBJ2-1; V: TRBV11-3; length: 16; CDR3: CASSLGASGRVDEQFF
J: TRBJ2-7; V: TRBV20-1; length: 15; CDR3: CSAMGLAGGLSEQYF
J: TRBJ2-1; V: TRBV3-1; length: 13; CDR3: CASSQDMGGEQFF
J: TRBJ2-1; V: TRBV4-2; length: 17; CDR3: CASSQPGLAGDYNEQFF
J: TRBJ2-1; V: TRBV20-1; length: 14; CDR3: CSARAGGPYNEQFF
J: TRBJ2-7; V: TRBV4-2; length: 13; CDR3: CASQPSGYNEQYF
J: TRBJ2-7; V: TRBV15; length: 13; CDR3: CATGVRQVGEQYF
J: TRBJ2-5; V: TRBV20-1; length: 18; CDR3: CSARGGGRDSRTSQTQYF
J: TRBJ1-4; V: TRBV5-1; length: 14; CDR3: CASSRDRAKEKLFF
J: TRBJ2-7; V: TRBV7-2; length: 14; CDR3: CASSLAGGHYEQYF
J: TRBJ2-1; V: TRBV4-1; length: 17; CDR3: CASSQMGVLAGLNEQFF
J: TRBJ2-7; V: TRBV5-1; length: 15; CDR3: CASSSPAGLTYEQYF
J: .; V: TRBV4-1; length: 15; CDR3: CASSQGRGSYNEQYF
J: TRBJ1-1; V: TRBV30; length: 13; CDR3: CAWSGQLNTEAFF
J: TRBJ2-7; V: TRBV20-1; length: 14; CDR3: CSARVTGGLYEQYF
J: TRBJ2-7; V: TRBV18; length: 16; CDR3: CASSPPGNRAFGEQYF
J: TRBJ2-1; V: TRBV7-2; length: 14; CDR3: CASSPTTGANEQFF